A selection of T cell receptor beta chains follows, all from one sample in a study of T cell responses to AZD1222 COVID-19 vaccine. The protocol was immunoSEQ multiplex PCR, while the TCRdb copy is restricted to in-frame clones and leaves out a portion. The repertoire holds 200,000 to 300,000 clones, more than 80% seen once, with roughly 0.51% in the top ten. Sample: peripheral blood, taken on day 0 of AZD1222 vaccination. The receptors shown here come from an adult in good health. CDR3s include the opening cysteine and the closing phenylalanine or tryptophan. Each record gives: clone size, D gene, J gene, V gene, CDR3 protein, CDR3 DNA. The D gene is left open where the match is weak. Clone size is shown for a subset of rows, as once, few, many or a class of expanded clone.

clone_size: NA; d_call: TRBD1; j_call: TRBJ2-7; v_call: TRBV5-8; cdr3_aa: CASSWGQGYYEQYF; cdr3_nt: TGTGCCAGCAGCTGGGGACAGGGGTACTACGAGCAGTACTTC
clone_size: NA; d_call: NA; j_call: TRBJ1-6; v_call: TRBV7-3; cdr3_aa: CASSLTGEIWSPLHF; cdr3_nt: TGTGCCAGCAGCTTAACAGGGGAAATCTGGTCACCCCTCCACTTT
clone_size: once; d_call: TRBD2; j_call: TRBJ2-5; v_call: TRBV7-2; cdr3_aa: CASSNSGRETQYF; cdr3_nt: TGTGCCAGCAGTAATAGCGGGCGGGAGACCCAGTACTTC
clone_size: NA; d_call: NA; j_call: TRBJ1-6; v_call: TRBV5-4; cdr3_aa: CASSPTGWGPLHF; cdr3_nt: TGTGCCAGCAGCCCCACAGGGTGGGGGCCCCTCCACTTT
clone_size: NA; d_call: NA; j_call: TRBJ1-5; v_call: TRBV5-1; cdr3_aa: CASSLAGRHDQPQHF; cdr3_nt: TGCGCCAGCAGCTTGGCCGGGAGACACGATCAGCCCCAGCATTTT
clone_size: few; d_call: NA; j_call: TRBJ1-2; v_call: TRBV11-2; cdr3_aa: CASSQNREGYTF; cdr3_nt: TGTGCCAGCAGCCAAAACAGGGAAGGCTACACCTTC
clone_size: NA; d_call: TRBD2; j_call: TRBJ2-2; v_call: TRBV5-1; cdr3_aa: CASSGTSGGTNTGELFF; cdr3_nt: TGCGCCAGCAGCGGGACTAGCGGGGGGACGAACACCGGGGAGCTGTTTTTT
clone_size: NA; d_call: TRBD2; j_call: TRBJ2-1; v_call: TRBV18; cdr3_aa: CASSQGLASGHDEQFF; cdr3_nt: TGTGCCAGCTCACAAGGACTAGCATCGGGACACGATGAGCAGTTCTTC
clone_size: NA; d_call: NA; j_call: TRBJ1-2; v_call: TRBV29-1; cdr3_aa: CSVPASYPYGYTF; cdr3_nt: TGCAGCGTCCCCGCCTCATACCCCTATGGCTACACCTTC
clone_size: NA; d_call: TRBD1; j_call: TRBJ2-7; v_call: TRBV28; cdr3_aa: CASSLRGGPTYEQYF; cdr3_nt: TGTGCCAGCAGTTTGCGAGGGGGCCCCACCTACGAGCAGTACTTC
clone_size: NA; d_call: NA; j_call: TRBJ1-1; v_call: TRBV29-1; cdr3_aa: CSVELGGAEAFF; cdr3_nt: TGCAGCGTTGAATTGGGGGGCGCTGAAGCTTTCTTT
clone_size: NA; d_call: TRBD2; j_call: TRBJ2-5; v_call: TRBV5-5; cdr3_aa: CASSFLAVQETQYF; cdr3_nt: TGTGCCAGCAGCTTCCTAGCGGTCCAAGAGACCCAGTACTTC
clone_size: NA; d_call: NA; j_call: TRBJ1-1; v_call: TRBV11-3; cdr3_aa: CASSKGQGTEAFF; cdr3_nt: TGTGCCAGCAGCAAAGGGCAGGGCACTGAAGCTTTCTTT
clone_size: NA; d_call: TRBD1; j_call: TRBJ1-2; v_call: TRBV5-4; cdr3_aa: CASSHTGGPLKPYTF; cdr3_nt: TGTGCCAGCAGCCATACAGGGGGCCCGCTCAAACCCTACACCTTC
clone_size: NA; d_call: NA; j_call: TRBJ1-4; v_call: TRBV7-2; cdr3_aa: CASSSPPVEKLFF; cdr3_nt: TGTGCCAGCAGCTCCCCCCCCGTAGAAAAACTGTTTTTT
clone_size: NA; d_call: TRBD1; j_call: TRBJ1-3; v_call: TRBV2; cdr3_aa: CASSGTAGNTIYF; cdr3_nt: TGTGCCAGCAGCGGGACAGCTGGAAACACCATATATTTT
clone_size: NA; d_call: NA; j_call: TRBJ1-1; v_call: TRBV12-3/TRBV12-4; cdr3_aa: CASSLGWRTEAFF; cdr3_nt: TGTGCCAGCAGTTTAGGGTGGCGCACTGAAGCTTTCTTT
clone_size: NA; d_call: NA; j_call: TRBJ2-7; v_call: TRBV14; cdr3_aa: CASSQGGDRYEQYF; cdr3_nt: TGTGCCAGCAGCCAAGGAGGAGACCGATACGAGCAGTACTTC
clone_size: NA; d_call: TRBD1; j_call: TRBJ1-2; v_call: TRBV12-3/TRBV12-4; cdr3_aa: CASSLNRGYGYTF; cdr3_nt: TGTGCCAGCAGTTTGAACAGGGGCTATGGCTACACCTTC
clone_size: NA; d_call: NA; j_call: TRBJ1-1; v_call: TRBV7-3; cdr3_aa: CASSLVAGTEAFF; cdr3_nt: TGTGCCAGCAGCCTCGTTGCAGGAACTGAAGCTTTCTTT
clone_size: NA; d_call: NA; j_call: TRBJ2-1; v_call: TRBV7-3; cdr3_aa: CASSSYVGNEQFF; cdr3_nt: TGTGCCAGCAGTTCCTACGTCGGCAATGAGCAGTTCTTC
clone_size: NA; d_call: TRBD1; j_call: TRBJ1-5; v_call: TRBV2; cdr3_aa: CASSPQGGAGQPQHF; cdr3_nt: TGTGCCAGCAGCCCCCAGGGGGGGGCAGGGCAGCCCCAGCATTTT
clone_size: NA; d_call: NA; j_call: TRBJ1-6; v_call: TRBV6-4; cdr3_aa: CASSDSLGGSPLHF; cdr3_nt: TGTGCCAGCAGTGACTCTTTGGGGGGTTCACCCCTCCACTTT
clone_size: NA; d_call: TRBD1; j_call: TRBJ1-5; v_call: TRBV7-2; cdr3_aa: CASSSGQMINQPQHF; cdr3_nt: TGTGCCAGCAGCTCGGGACAGATGATCAATCAGCCCCAGCATTTT
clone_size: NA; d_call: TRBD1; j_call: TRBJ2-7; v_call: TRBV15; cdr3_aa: CATSRETGGAYEQYF; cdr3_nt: TGTGCCACCAGCAGAGAGACAGGGGGGGCCTACGAGCAGTACTTC
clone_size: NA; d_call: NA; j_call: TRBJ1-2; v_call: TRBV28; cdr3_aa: CASYSPGAVYGYTF; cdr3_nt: TGTGCCAGCTATTCCCCAGGGGCTGTCTATGGCTACACCTTC
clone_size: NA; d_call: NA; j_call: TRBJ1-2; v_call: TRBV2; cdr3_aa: CASSEARGYGYTF; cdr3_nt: TGTGCCAGCAGTGAAGCGCGCGGGTACGGCTACACCTTC
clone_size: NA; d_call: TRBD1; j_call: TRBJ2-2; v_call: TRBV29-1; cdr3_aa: CSVRTGNTGELFF; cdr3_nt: TGCAGCGTTAGGACAGGGAACACCGGGGAGCTGTTTTTT
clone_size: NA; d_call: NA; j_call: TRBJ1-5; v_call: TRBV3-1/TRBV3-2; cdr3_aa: CASSQQGGQPQHF; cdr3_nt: TGTGCCAGCAGCCAGCAAGGAGGTCAGCCCCAGCATTTT